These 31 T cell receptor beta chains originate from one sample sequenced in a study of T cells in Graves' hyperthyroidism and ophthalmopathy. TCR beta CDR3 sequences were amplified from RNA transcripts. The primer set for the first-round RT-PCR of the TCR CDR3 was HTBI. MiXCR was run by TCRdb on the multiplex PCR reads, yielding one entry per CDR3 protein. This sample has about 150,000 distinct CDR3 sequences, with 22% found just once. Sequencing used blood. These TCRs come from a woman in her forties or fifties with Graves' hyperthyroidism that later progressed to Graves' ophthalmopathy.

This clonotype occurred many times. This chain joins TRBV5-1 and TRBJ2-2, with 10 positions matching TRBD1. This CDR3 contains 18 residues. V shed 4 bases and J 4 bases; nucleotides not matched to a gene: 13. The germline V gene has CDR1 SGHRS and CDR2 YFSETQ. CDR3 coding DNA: TGCGCCAGCAGCCCGGACCCTGACAGGGGGCAGAGCACCGGGGAGCTGTTTTTT. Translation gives CASSPDPDRGQSTGELFF. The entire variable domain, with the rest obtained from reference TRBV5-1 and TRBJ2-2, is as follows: KAGVTQTPRYLIKTRGQQVTLSCSPISGHRSVSWYQQTPGQGLQFLFEYFSETQRNKGNFPGRFSGRQFSNSRSEMNVSTLELGDSALYLCASSPDPDRGQSTGELFFGEGSRLTVL.

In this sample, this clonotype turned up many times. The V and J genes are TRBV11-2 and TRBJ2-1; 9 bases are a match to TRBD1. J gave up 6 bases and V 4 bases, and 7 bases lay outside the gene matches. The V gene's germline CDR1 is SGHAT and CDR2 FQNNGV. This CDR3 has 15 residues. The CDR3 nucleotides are TGTGCCAGCAGCTGGGAGGGGACAGGGTCCAATGAGCAGTTCTTC. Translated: CASSWEGTGSNEQFF.

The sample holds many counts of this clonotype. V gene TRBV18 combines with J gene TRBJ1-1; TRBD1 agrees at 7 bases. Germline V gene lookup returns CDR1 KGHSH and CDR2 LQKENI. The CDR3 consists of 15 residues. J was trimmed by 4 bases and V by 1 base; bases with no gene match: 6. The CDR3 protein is CASSPLDRAPTEAFF. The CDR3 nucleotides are TGTGCCAGCTCACCACTTGACAGGGCCCCCACTGAAGCTTTCTTT. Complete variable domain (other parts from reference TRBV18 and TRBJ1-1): NAGVMQNPRHLVRRRGQEARLRCSPMKGHSHVYWYRQLPEEGLKFMVYLQKENIIDESGMPKERFSAEFPKEGPSILRIQQVVRGDSAAYFCASSPLDRAPTEAFFGQGTRLTVV.

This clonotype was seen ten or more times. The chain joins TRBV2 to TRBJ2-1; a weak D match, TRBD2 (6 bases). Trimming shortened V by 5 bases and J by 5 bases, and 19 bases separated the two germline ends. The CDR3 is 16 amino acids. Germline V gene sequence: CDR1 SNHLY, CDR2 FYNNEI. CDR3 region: CASSREHGRIDNEQFF. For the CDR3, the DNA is TGTGCCAGCAGTCGAGAACACGGGAGAATCGACAATGAGCAGTTCTTC.

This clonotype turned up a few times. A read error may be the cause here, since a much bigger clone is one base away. CDR3 DNA sequence: TGCAGTGCTAGAAGGACAGGGGGCGTCAGCAATGAGCAGCTCTTC. Protein product: CSARRTGGVSNEQLF. The chain recombines TRBV20-1 with TRBJ2-1, with 11 bases lining up with TRBD1. This CDR3 is built from 15 residues. The germline CDR1 and CDR2 sequences are DFQATT and SNEGSKA (reference sequence).

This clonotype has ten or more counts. The CDR3 region is CAYEGGANVLTF. The CDR3 DNA is TGTGCCTATGAGGGGGGGGCCAACGTCCTGACTTTC. The V call is TRBV30, the J call TRBJ2-6; D may correspond to TRBD1 or TRBD2 (5 bases each). Germline CDR1 reads GTSNPN; CDR2 reads SVGIG (reference sequence). CDR3 length: 12 amino acids. Trimming stripped 7 bases from V and 4 bases from J, with 8 bases between.

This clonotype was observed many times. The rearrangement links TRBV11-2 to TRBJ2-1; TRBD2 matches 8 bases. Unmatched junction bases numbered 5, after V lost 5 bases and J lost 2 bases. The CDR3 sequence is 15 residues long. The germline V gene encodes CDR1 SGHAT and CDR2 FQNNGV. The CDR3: CASSLRLATYNEQFF. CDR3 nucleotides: TGTGCCAGCAGCCTGAGACTAGCGACCTACAATGAGCAGTTCTTC. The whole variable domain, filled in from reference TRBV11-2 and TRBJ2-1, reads EAGVAQSPRYKIIEKRQSVAFWCNPISGHATLYWYQQILGQGPKLLIQFQNNGVVDDSQLPKDRFSAERLKGVDSTLKIQPAKLEDSAVYLCASSLRLATYNEQFFGPGTRLTVL.

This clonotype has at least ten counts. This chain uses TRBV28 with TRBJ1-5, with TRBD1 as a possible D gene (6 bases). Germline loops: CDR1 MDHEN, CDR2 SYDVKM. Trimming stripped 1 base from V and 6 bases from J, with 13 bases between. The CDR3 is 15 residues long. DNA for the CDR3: TGTGCCAGCAGTTTATTTGGGGGGCCGGGTCAGCCCCAGCATTTT. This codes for CASSLFGGPGQPQHF.

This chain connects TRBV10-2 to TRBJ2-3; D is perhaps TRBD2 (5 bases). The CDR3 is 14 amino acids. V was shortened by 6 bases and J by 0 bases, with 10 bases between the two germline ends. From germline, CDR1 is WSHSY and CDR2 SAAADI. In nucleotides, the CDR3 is TGCGCCAGCAGACTCGGCGGGAGCACAGATACGCAGTATTTT. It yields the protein CASRLGGSTDTQYF.

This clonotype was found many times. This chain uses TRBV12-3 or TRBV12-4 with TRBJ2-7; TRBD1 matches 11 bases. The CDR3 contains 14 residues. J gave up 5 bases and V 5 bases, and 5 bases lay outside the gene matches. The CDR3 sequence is CASSKGQGDNEQYF. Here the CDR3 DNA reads TGTGCCAGCAGTAAGGGACAGGGGGACAACGAGCAGTACTTC.

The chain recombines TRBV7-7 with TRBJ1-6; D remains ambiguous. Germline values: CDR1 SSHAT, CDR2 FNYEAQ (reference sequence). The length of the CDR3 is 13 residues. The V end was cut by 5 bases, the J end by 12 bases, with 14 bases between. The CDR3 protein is CASSPFAGGPLHF. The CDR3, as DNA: TGTGCCAGCAGCCCCTTCGCCGGCGGACCCCTCCACTTT.

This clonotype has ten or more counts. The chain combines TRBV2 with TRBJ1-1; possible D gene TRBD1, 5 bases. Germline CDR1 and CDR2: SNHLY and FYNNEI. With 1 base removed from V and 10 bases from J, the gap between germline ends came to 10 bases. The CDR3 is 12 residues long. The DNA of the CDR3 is TGTGCCAGCAGTGAAGGGGGCCGAGGAGCTTTCTTT. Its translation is CASSEGGRGAFF.

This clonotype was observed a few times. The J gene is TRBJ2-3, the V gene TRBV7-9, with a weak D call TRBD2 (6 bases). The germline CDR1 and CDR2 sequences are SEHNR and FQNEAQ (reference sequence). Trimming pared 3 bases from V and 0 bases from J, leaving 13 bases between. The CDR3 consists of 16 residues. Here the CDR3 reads CASSFRVSGSTDTQYF. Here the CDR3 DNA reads TGTGCCAGCAGCTTTAGAGTAAGCGGGAGCACAGATACGCAGTATTTT.

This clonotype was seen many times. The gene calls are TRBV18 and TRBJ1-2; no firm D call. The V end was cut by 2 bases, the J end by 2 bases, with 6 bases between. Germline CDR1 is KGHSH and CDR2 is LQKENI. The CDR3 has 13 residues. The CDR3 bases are TGTGCCAGCTCACCATCCCTCAACTATGGCTACACCTTC. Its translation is CASSPSLNYGYTF. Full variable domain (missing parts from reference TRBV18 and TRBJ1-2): NAGVMQNPRHLVRRRGQEARLRCSPMKGHSHVYWYRQLPEEGLKFMVYLQKENIIDESGMPKERFSAEFPKEGPSILRIQQVVRGDSAAYFCASSPSLNYGYTFGSGTRLTVV.

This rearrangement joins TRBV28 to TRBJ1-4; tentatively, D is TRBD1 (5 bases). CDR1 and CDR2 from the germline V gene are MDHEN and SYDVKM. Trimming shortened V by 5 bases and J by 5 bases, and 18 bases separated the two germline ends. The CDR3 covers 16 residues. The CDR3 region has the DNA TGTGCCAGCAGTGAGGGGTTTTCCCCAGGGAATGAAAAACTGTTTTTT. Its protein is CASSEGFSPGNEKLFF.

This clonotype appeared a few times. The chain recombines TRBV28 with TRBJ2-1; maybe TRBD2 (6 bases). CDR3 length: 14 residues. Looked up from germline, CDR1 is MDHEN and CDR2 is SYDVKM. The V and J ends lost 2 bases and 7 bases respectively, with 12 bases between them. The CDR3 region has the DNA TGTGCCAGCAGTTTAAGGGACTTTTCGAATGAGCAGTTCTTC. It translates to CASSLRDFSNEQFF. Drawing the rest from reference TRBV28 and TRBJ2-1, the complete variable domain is DVKVTQSSRYLVKRTGEKVFLECVQDMDHENMFWYRQDPGLGLRLIYFSYDVKMKEKGDIPEGYSVSREKKERFSLILESASTNQTSMYLCASSLRDFSNEQFFGPGTRLTVL.

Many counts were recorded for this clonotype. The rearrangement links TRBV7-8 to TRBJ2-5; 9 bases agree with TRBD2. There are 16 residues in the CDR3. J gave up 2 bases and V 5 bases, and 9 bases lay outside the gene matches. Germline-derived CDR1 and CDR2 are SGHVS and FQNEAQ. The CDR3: CASSPPPAGGQETQYF. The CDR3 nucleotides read TGTGCCAGCAGCCCCCCTCCGGCGGGAGGGCAAGAGACCCAGTACTTC.

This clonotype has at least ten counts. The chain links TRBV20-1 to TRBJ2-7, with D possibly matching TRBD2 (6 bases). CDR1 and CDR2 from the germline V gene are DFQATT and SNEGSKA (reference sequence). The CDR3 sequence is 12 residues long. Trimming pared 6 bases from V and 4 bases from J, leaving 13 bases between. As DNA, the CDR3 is TGCAGTGCGAGGAGGGCCGTGTACGAGCAGTACTTC. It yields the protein CSARRAVYEQYF.

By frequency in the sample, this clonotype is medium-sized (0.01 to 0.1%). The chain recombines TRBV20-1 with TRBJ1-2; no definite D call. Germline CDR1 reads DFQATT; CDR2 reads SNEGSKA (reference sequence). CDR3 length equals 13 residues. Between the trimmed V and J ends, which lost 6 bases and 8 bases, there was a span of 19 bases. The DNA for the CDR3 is TGCAGTGCACCTCTACCGGGCCAAAGAGGCTACACCTTC. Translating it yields CSAPLPGQRGYTF.

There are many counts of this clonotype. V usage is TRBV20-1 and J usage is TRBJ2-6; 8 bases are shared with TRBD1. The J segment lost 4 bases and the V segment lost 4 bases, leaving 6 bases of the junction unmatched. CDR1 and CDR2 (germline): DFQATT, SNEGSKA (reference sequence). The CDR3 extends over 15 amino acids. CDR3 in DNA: TGCAGTGCTAATCCAGGGGGCATCGGGGCCAACGTCCTGACTTTC. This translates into CSANPGGIGANVLTF.

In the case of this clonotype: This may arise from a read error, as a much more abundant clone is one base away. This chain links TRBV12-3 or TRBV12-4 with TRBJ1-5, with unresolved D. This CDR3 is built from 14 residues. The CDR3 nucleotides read TGTGCCAGCAGATCTAAGATTAGCAATCAGCCCCAGAATTTT. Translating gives CASRSKISNQPQNF.

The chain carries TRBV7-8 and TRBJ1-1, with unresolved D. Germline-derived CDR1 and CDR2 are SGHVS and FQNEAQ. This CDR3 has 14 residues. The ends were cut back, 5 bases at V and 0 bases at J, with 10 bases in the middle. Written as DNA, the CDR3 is TGTGCCAGCAGCGTCAGTAACATGAACACTGAAGCTTTCTTT. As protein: CASSVSNMNTEAFF.

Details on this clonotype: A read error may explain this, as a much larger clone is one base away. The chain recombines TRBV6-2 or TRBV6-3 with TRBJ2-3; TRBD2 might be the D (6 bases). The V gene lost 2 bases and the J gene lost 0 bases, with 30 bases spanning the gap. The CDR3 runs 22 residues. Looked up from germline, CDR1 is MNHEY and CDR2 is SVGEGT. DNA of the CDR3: TGTGCCAGCAGTTACCCCTGCCGAATAGACCTCGAACGGGAGTCTAGCACAGATACGCAGTATTTT. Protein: CASSYPCRIDLERESSTDTQYF.

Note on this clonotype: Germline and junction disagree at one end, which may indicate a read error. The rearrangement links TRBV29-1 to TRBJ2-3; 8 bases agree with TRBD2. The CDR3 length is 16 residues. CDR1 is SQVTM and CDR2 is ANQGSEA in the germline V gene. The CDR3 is CTVEGGVAGSADTQYF. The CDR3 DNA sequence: TGCACCGTTGAAGGGGGGGTAGCGGGGTCCGCAGATACGCAGTATTTT.

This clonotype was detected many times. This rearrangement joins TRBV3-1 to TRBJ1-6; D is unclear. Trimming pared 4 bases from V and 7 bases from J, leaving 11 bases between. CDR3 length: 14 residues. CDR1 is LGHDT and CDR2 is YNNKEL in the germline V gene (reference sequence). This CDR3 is CASSPGQTNSPLHF. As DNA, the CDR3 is TGTGCCAGCAGCCCCGGGCAGACGAATTCACCCCTCCACTTT.

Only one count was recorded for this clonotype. The CDR3 loop is CAVQREGPEETQYF. CDR3 DNA: TGTGCCGTCCAGCGGGAGGGCCCAGAAGAGACCCAGTACTTC. The chain has TRBV6-1 and TRBJ2-5; 10 positions match TRBD2. CDR1 MNHNS and CDR2 SASEGT come from the germline V gene. The CDR3 length is 14 residues. Germline trimming cut 11 bases from V and 3 bases from J; bases unmatched to any gene: 9.

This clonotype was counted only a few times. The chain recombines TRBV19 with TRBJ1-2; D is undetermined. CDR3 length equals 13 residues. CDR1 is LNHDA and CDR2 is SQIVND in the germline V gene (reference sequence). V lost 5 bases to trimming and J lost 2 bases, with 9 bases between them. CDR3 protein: CASSGRQNYGYTF. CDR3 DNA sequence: TGTGCCAGTAGTGGAAGGCAGAACTATGGCTACACCTTC.

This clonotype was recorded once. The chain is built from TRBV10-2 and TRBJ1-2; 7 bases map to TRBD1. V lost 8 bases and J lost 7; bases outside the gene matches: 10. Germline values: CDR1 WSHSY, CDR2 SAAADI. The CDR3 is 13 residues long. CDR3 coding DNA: TGCGCCAGCCGGGACAGCATCTATCTTGGCTACACCTTC. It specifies CASRDSIYLGYTF.

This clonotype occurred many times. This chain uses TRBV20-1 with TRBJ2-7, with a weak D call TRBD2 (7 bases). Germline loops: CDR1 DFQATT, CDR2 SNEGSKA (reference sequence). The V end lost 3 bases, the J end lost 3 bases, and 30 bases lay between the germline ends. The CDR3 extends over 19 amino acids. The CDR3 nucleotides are TGCAGTGCTAGGACCCCTCAGGGGATCACAGCGGGAACCAACTACGAGCAGTACTTC. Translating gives CSARTPQGITAGTNYEQYF.

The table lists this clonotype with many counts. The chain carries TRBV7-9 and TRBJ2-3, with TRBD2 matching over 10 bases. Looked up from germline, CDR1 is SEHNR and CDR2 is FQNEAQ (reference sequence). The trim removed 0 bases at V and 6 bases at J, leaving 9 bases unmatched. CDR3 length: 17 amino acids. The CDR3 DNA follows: TGTGCCAGCAGCTTAGCAGCGGCTAGCGGGAGTGCCGATACGCAGTATTTT. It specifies CASSLAAASGSADTQYF.

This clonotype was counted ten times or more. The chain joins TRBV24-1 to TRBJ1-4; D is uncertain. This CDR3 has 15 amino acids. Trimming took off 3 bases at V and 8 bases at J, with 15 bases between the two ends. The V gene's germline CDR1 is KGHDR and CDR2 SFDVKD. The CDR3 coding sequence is TGTGCCACCAGTGATCCGCGAGACTCTAGCGAAAAACTGTTTTTT. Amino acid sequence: CATSDPRDSSEKLFF.